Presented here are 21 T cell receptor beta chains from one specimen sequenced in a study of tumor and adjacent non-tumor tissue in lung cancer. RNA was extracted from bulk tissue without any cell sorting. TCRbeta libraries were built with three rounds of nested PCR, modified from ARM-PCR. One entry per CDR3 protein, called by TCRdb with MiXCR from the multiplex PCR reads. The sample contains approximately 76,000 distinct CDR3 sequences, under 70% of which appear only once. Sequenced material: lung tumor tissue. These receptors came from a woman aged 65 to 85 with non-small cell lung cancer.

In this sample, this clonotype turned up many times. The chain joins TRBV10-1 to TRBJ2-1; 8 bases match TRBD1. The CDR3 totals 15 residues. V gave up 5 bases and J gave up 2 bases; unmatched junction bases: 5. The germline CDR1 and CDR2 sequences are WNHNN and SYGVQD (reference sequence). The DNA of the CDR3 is TGCGCCAGCAGTCCTGGACAGGGCCCCTACAATGAGCAGTTCTTC. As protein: CASSPGQGPYNEQFF.

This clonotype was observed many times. CDR3 in DNA: TGTGCCGCGACCGGACAGGGGGATGTGAGGAACACTGAAGCTTTCTTT. Translated: CAATGQGDVRNTEAFF. The chain joins TRBV6-6 to TRBJ1-1; 10 bases align to TRBD1. This CDR3 is built from 16 residues. Germline V gene data show CDR1 as MNHNY and CDR2 as SVGAGI (reference sequence). Trimming took 11 bases from V and 1 from J; bases not matched to a gene: 13.

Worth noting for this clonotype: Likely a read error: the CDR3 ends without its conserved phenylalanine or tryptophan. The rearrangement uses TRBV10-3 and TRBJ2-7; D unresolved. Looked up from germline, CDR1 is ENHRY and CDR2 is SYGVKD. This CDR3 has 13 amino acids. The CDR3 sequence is CAISVDGSYDQYL. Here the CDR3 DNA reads TGTGCCATCAGTGTAGACGGATCCTACGATCAGTACCTC.

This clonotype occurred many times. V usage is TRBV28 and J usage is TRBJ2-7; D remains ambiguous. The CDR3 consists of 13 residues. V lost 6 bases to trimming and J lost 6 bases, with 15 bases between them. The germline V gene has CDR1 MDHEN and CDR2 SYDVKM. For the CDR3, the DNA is TGTGCCAGCAGCAAGACTTGGTCGCCCGAGCAGTACTTC. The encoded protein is CASSKTWSPEQYF. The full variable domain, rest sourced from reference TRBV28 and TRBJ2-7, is DVKVTQSSRYLVKRTGEKVFLECVQDMDHENMFWYRQDPGLGLRLIYFSYDVKMKEKGDIPEGYSVSREKKERFSLILESASTNQTSMYLCASSKTWSPEQYFGPGTRLTVT.

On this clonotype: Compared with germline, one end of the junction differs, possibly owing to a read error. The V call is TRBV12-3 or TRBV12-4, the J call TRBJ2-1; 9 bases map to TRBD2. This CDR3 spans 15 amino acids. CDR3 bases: TGCGCCAGCAGTTTACTGGCTAGCGGGAACGATGAGCAGTTCTTC. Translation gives CASSLLASGNDEQFF.

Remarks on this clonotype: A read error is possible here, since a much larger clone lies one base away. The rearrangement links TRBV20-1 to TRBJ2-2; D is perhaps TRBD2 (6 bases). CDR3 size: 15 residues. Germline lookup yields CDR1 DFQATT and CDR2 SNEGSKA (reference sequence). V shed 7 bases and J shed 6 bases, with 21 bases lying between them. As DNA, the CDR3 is TGCAGTGTCACGGGGTCTACCGGCGGGGCCGGGGAGCTGTTTTTT. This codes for CSVTGSTGGAGELFF.

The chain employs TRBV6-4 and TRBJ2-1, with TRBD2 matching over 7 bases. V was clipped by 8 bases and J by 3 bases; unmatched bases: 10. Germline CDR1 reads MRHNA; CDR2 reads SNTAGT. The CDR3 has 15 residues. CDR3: CASGARASGYNEQFF. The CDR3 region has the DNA TGTGCCAGCGGTGCCCGAGCTAGCGGCTACAATGAGCAGTTCTTC.

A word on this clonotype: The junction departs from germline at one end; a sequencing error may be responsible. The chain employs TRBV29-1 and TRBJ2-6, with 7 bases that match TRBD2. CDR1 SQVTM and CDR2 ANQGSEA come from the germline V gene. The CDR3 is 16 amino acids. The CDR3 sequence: CNVEGLEFSGANVLTF. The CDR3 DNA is TGCAACGTTGAAGGACTAGAGTTCTCTGGGGCCAACGTCCTGACTTTC.

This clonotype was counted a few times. DNA for the CDR3: TGCGCCAGCAGCTTGGCGGGACAGGATACCGGAAACACCATATATTTT. Translating gives CASSLAGQDTGNTIYF. The J gene is TRBJ1-3, the V gene TRBV5-1, with 8 bases that match TRBD1. The CDR3 is made up of 16 amino acids. Germline V gene data show CDR1 as SGHRS and CDR2 as YFSETQ. V shed 0 bases and J 4 bases; nucleotides not matched to a gene: 6.

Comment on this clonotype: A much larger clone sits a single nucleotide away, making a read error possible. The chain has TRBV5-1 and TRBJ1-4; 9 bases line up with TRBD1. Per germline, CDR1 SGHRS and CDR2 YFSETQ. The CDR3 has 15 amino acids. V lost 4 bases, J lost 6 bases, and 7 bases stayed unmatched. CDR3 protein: CASSLRDREDEKLFF. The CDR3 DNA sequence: TGCGCCAGCAGCCTCCGGGACAGGGAGGATGAAAAACTGTTTTTT.

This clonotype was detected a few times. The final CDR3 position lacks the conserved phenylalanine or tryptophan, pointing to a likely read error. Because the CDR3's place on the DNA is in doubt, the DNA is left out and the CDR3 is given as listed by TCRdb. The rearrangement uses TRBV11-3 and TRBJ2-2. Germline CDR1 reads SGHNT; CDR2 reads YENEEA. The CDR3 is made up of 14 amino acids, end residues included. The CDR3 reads CASSFSGTTGELFV.

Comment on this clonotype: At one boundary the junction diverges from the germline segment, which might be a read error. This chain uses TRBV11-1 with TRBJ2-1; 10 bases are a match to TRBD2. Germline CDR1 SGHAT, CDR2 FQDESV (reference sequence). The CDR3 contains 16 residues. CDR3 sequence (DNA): TGTACCAGTAGCTTATTGTCTAGCGGGAGTAGGTATGAGCAGTTCTTC. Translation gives CTSSLLSSGSRYEQFF.

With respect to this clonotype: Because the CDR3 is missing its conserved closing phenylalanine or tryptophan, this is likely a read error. The CDR3 DNA sequence: TGTGCCGGAAGTCGGGACAGGGGGTTCGGACTCCAAGAGACCCAGTACTAC. Translation gives CAGSRDRGFGLQETQYY. The chain employs TRBV6-1 and TRBJ2-5, with 11 bases fitting TRBD1. J gave up 1 base and V 11 bases, and 15 bases lay outside the gene matches. Germline V gene data show CDR1 as MNHNS and CDR2 as SASEGT. This CDR3 spans 17 amino acids.

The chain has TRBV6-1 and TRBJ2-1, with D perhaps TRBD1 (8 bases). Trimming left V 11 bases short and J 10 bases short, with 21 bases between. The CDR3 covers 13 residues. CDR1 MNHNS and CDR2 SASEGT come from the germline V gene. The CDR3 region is CADSDLQGGEQFF. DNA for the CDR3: TGTGCCGACAGTGACTTACAGGGGGGGGAGCAGTTCTTC.

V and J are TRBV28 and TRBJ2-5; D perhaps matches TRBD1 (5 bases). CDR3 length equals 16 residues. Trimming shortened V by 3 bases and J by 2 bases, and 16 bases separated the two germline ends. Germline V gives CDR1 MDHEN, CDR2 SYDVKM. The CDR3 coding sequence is TGTGCCAGCAGTTTCCCGAGGACAAGGGGACAAGAGACCCAGTACTTC. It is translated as CASSFPRTRGQETQYF.

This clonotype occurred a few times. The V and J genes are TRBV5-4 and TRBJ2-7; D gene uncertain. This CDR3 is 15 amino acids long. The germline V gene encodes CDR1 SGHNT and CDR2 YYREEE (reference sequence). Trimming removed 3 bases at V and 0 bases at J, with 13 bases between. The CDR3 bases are TGTGCCAGCAGCTACTTCACAGTTCCCTCCTACGAGCAGTACTTC. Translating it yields CASSYFTVPSYEQYF.

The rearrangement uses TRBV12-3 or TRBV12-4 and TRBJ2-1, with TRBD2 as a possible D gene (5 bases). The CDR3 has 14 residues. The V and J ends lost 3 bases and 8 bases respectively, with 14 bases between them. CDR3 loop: CASSFGSSADEQFF. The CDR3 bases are TGTGCCAGCAGTTTCGGTAGTAGCGCCGATGAGCAGTTCTTC.

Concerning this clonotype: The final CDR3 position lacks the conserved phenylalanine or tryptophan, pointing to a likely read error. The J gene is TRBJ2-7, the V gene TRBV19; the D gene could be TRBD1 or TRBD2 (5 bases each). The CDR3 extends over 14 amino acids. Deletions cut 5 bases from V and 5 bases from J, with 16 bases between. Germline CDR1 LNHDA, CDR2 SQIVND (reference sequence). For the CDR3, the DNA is TGTGCCAGTAGTCCGAGGGGCGCAAGGGACGAGCAGTACTCC. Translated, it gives CASSPRGARDEQYS.

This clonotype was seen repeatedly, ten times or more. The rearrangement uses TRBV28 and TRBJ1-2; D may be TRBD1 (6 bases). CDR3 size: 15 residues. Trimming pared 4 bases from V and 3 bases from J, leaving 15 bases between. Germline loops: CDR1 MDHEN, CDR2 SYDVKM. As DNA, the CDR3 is TGTGCCAGCAGTTCCGCGGGGACACCCTACTATGGCTACACCTTC. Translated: CASSSAGTPYYGYTF.

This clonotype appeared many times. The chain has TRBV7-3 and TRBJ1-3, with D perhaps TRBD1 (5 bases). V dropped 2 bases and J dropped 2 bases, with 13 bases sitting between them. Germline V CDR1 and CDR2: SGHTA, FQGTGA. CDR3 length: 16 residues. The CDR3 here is CASSLGPPGTGNTIYF. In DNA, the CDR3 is TGTGCCAGCAGCTTAGGACCCCCAGGGACTGGAAACACCATATATTTT.

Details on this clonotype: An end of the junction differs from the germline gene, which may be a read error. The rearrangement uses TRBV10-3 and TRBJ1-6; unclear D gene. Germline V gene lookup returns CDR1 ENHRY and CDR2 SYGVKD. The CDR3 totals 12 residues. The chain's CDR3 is CAISEVNSPLNF. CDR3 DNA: TGTGCCATCAGTGAAGTGAATTCACCCCTCAACTTT.